Presented here are 18 T cell receptor beta chains from one specimen sequenced in a study of T cells in Graves' hyperthyroidism and ophthalmopathy. TCR beta CDR3 sequences were amplified from RNA transcripts. An initial round of RT-PCR targeting the TCR CDR3 relied on the HTBI primer set. TCRdb re-analysed the multiplex PCR reads in MiXCR, keeping a single row per CDR3 protein. The data show approximately 400,000 distinct CDR3 sequences, approximately 14% seen once. What was sequenced was blood. Every receptor here comes from a woman aged 18 to 35 with Graves' hyperthyroidism that later progressed to Graves' ophthalmopathy.

In DNA, the CDR3 is TGTGCCAGCAGTGAAATGACTAGAGCGGGAGGTTGGGAGACCCAGTACTTC. As protein: CASSEMTRAGGWETQYF. This chain links TRBV6-1 with TRBJ2-5, with 9 positions matching TRBD2. V was pared by 2 bases and J by 5 bases, with 12 bases of the junction left unmatched. The CDR3 is 17 residues long. From germline, CDR1 is MNHNS and CDR2 SASEGT.

This chain joins TRBV7-9 and TRBJ2-1, with D perhaps matching TRBD2 (6 bases). CDR3 length: 14 amino acids. V dropped 5 bases and J dropped 4 bases, with 12 bases sitting between them. CDR1 and CDR2 from the germline V gene are SEHNR and FQNEAQ (reference sequence). This CDR3 is CASSPRRGYNEQFF. The CDR3 region has the DNA TGTGCCAGCAGCCCCAGGAGGGGTTACAATGAGCAGTTCTTC.

This clonotype was recorded at least ten times. The J gene is TRBJ1-5, the V gene TRBV2; a weak D match, TRBD1 (5 bases). The germline gives CDR1 SNHLY, CDR2 FYNNEI. CDR3 length: 15 residues. Trimming took off 5 bases at V and 7 bases at J, with 18 bases between the two ends. The CDR3 loop is CASSKGRLRSQPQHF. The CDR3 DNA reads TGTGCCAGCAGTAAGGGACGGTTAAGGTCCCAGCCCCAGCATTTT.

This clonotype was observed a few times. This chain uses TRBV28 with TRBJ2-7; D is unclear. Germline V gene data show CDR1 as MDHEN and CDR2 as SYDVKM. V was shortened by 6 bases and J by 4 bases, with 22 bases between the two germline ends. The CDR3 is 16 amino acids. CDR3 amino acids: CASSRLPAVPPYEQYF. The CDR3 DNA is TGTGCCAGCAGCCGGCTACCTGCAGTCCCCCCTTACGAGCAGTACTTC.

This clonotype was counted only a few times. This CDR3 reads CASSPWAGATYEQYF. In nucleotides, the CDR3 is TGTGCCAGTAGTCCTTGGGCGGGAGCCACCTACGAGCAGTACTTC. This chain connects TRBV19 to TRBJ2-7, with 7 bases that match TRBD2. Trimming at V came to 5 bases and at J to 2 bases, leaving 9 bases not matched to a gene. Looked up from germline, CDR1 is LNHDA and CDR2 is SQIVND (reference sequence). The CDR3 is made up of 15 amino acids.

This clonotype was observed many times. The J gene is TRBJ2-5, the V gene TRBV20-1; 11 bases line up with TRBD2. The CDR3 consists of 15 residues. V was clipped by 2 bases and J by 7 bases; unmatched bases: 9. Germline-derived CDR1 and CDR2 are DFQATT and SNEGSKA (reference sequence). The CDR3 region has the DNA TGCAGTGCTAGACCGGGGACTAGCGGAGGGGGGACCCAGTACTTC. Its translation is CSARPGTSGGGTQYF.

About this clonotype itself: One junction end does not reproduce the germline sequence, and a read error may be involved. The V and J genes are TRBV27 and TRBJ2-2, with 7 bases that match TRBD2. CDR3 length: 16 amino acids. The germline V gene has CDR1 MNHEY and CDR2 SMNVEV (reference sequence). CDR3 sequence: CASSLLAGAQGGEPFF. The CDR3, as DNA: TGTGCCAGCAGTTTACTGGCGGGAGCCCAGGGCGGGGAGCCGTTTTTT.

A note on this clonotype: A much larger clone differs from this one at a single base, so this may be a read error. The rearrangement links TRBV6-1 to TRBJ2-7, with 7 bases aligning to TRBD2. Germline V gives CDR1 MNHNS, CDR2 SASEGT. The CDR3 length is 17 residues. V lost 1 base, J lost 3 bases, and 12 bases stayed unmatched. The CDR3 DNA reads TGTGCCAGCAGTGAAGTACGGGACTACTCTTCCTACTACGAGCAGTACTTC. This gives the protein CASSEVRDYSSYYEQYF.

This clonotype has a count of ten or more. The rearrangement uses TRBV7-2 and TRBJ2-5; the match to TRBD2 covers 8 bases. In germline, CDR1 is SGHTA, CDR2 FQGNSA. The CDR3 sequence is 18 residues long. The trim removed 0 bases at V and 5 bases at J, leaving 14 bases unmatched. The CDR3 reads CASSLARGGVRGRETQYF. The CDR3 DNA reads TGTGCCAGCAGCTTAGCACGGGGGGGCGTGAGGGGTAGGGAGACCCAGTACTTC.

CDR3 DNA: TGTGCCAGCAGTCTTCTTCGGGGGCGCAGGAACACTGAAGCTTTCTTT. The encoded protein is CASSLLRGRRNTEAFF. The V call is TRBV28, the J call TRBJ1-1; D is perhaps TRBD1 (6 bases). V was trimmed by 5 bases and J by 1 base, leaving 17 bases between them. Germline V lookup: CDR1 MDHEN, CDR2 SYDVKM. The CDR3 totals 16 residues.

This clonotype turned up a few times. This chain uses TRBV28 with TRBJ1-3; a weak D match, TRBD1 (5 bases). The CDR3 consists of 15 residues. Trimming removed 5 bases at V and 8 bases at J, with 19 bases between. Germline CDR1 and CDR2: MDHEN and SYDVKM. In nucleotides, the CDR3 is TGTGCCAGCAGTCCCTGGCAGGGAGGTCGGGACACCATATATTTT. This translates into CASSPWQGGRDTIYF.

The table lists this clonotype with many counts. CDR3 sequence: CASSRDRITDTQYF. The CDR3 DNA reads TGTGCCAGCAGTCGGGACAGGATCACAGATACGCAGTATTTT. The chain uses TRBV2 and TRBJ2-3, with 8 bases matching TRBD1. CDR1 is SNHLY and CDR2 is FYNNEI in the germline V gene. The V and J ends lost 5 bases and 2 bases, in that order; junction bases with no gene match: 3. The CDR3 has 14 amino acids.

This clonotype was detected only a few times. The genes are TRBV24-1 and TRBJ1-4; tentatively, D is TRBD1 (5 bases). The CDR3 loop spans 15 amino acids. Trimming pared 4 bases from V and 5 bases from J, leaving 13 bases between. Germline V gene lookup returns CDR1 KGHDR and CDR2 SFDVKD. As DNA, the CDR3 is TGTGCCACCAGTGAGGGGCAAGCGTCGAATGAAAAACTGTTTTTT. Translated, it gives CATSEGQASNEKLFF.

J is TRBJ1-1 and V is TRBV4-2; TRBD1 matches 8 bases. The CDR3 contains 13 residues. Trimming took 4 bases from V and 6 from J; bases not matched to a gene: 4. Germline CDR1 LGHNA, CDR2 YNFKEQ. Here the CDR3 reads CASSPDREAEAFF. The CDR3 nucleotides read TGTGCCAGCAGCCCGGACAGGGAGGCTGAAGCTTTCTTT.

This clonotype was observed a few times. The chain uses TRBV4-3 and TRBJ2-7, with D unclear. The V and J ends lost 0 bases and 3 bases respectively, with 12 bases between them. From germline, CDR1 is LGHNA and CDR2 YSLEER. CDR3 size: 15 residues. Here the CDR3 DNA reads TGCGCCAGCAGCCAAGAAAGCGCTTGGGGCTACGAGCAGTACTTC. It encodes CASSQESAWGYEQYF.

This clonotype was detected a few times. CDR3 protein: CASRRAGGAGTGELFF. The DNA of the CDR3 is TGTGCCAGCAGGAGGGCGGGGGGCGCAGGCACCGGGGAGCTGTTTTTT. This chain uses TRBV27 with TRBJ2-2; TRBD2 matches at 8 bases. With V trimmed by 6 bases and J by 4 bases, 10 bases remained unmatched. Germline V lookup: CDR1 MNHEY, CDR2 SMNVEV (reference sequence). This CDR3 is built from 16 residues.

This clonotype has at least ten counts. The rearrangement links TRBV18 to TRBJ2-7; TRBD1 might be the D (5 bases). The CDR3 totals 15 residues. V lost 2 bases to trimming and J lost 1 base, with 12 bases between them. Germline assignment: CDR1 KGHSH and CDR2 LQKENI. CDR3 DNA sequence: TGTGCCAGCTCACCAGCGGCAGGGCTGTCCTACGAGCAGTACTTC. Encoded protein: CASSPAAGLSYEQYF.

The chain recombines TRBV24-1 with TRBJ2-1, with D possibly called TRBD1 or TRBD2 (5 bases each). V shed 2 bases and J shed 0 bases, with 10 bases lying between them. The CDR3 length is 16 residues. Per the germline V gene, CDR1 is KGHDR and CDR2 is SFDVKD. DNA for the CDR3: TGTGCCACCAGTGATTCGGGACGGTTCTCCTACAATGAGCAGTTCTTC. Translated, it gives CATSDSGRFSYNEQFF.